This TCR beta chain was observed in a study of read filtering for tumor transcriptome and immune sequencing (TCRdb year 2020). Some background on the complete study: The cohort consisted of approximately 17 male and roughly 13 female patients, with a mean age of approximately 70 years and an age range of roughly 45 to 80. By revised international staging, about 8 patients were R-ISS I, over 15 were R-ISS II and over five were R-ISS III. One main goal was a read-filtering strategy for immune repertoire data, in particular deciding whether clonotypes backed by only one read should be removed. Whole-transcriptome libraries were prepared with the TruSeq RNA Access Library Prep Kit after DNase treatment. TCR-region mapped reads per sample ranged from about 4 to 10.27 million with IR-seq versus only about 85 to 1273 with RNA-seq. The study compared TCR repertoires from targeted immune repertoire sequencing and bulk whole-transcriptome sequencing run on the same bone marrow samples.

Bone marrow was sampled from every patient at the time of active disease. Ficoll-Hypaque density gradient centrifugation was used to isolate bone marrow mononuclear cells. Myeloma plasma cells were removed and CD138-negative cells were collected by negative selection after labeling with CD138 magnetic microbeads on a MACS separator. Purity of the isolated cells was checked by flow cytometry on an Attune NxT using CD138 antibodies. Total RNA was extracted using TRIzol reagent and was quantified on a NanoDrop spectrophotometer. For each patient, the CD138-negative bone marrow sample underwent paired RNA-seq and IR-seq. The paper as a whole reports these results and caveats: Single-read clonotypes made up roughly 82% of clonotypes but roughly 3.2% of total reads in IR-seq, and about three quarters of clonotypes and approximately 45% of reads in RNA-seq. Compared with RNA-seq, IR-seq captured clonotypes at much greater depth and more reliably, and a smaller IR-seq throughput was enough to identify most of the shared clonotypes. The sorted CD138-negative fraction was a mixed bone marrow immune population, not purified T cells. The correlation between IR-seq and RNA-seq shared clonotype proportions rose when single-read clonotypes were removed.

The CDR1 and CDR2 encoded by the germline V gene are SGHVS and FNYEAQ. Taken from cysteine to phenylalanine, the CDR3 has 12 residues. Of the read, only the CDR3 DNA is kept; its 36 bases are in frame from base 1. Deletion took 4 bases off V and 8 bases off J, with a span of 9 bases between the germline ends. There are many counts of this clonotype. It lacks a known antigen. No per-base quality is available; no much larger clone lies one base away. Starting from 350 to 500 ng RNA, TCR libraries were constructed with the Immunoverse kit using molecular barcoded adaptors that cover the alpha/delta and beta/gamma chains. TCR library preparation was performed with the same RNA that was used for transcriptome sequencing. An Illumina HiSeq 4000 with 2 x 150 cycles was used to sequence the TCR libraries. Turning to the authors' computational methods: TCR reads were aligned to human V, D, J and C references and assembled into CDR3 clonotypes with MiXCR, including quality filtering and error correction. The tcR package in R was used for analysis of clonotype counts and gene usage diversity. Raw mapping reads were checked after the RNA-seq reads had been mapped by STAR aligner version 2.5.3a onto the human GRCh37 genome. To test how sequencing depth affected the clonotypes detected, IR-seq fastq files were randomly downsampled with Seqtk 1.3. TCRdb handled the public reads itself, with Q25 trimming in fastp and clone calling in MiXCR, and kept productive beta chains. For every CDR3 protein sequence, its rows merge into one entry that carries the most common genes and DNA. TCRdb, not the original authors, processed these V and J calls. The sample data list about 130,000 distinct CDR3 sequences, and around 13% of these were observed just once. Of the sample, more than 9.5% is held by the ten largest clones.

The TCR comes from a donor at least 40 years old with multiple myeloma. Sequencing was performed on a population of CD138-negative cells sorted from bone marrow. In light of the paper, this sample's cell subset or site label describes: bone marrow mononuclear cells depleted of CD138+ plasma/myeloma cells by negative magnetic selection. The rearranged segments are TRBV7-6 and TRBJ2-1, with the D gene uncertain. The CDR3 reads as follows: CASSSRAHEQFF. The nucleotide sequence is given as TGTGCCAGCAGCTCCCGAGCCCATGAGCAGTTCTTC.